This T cell receptor (beta chain) was captured by sequencing in a study of OX40 agonist ivuxolimab in advanced cancers. About the research overall: Among those treated, three patients had partial responses, one with hepatocellular carcinoma and two with cutaneous melanoma.

Between the trimmed V and J ends, which lost 8 bases and 4 bases, there was a span of 15 bases. CDR1 is KGHSH and CDR2 is LQKENI in the germline V gene. The CDR3 has 13 residues. With respect to this clone: The antigen remains undetermined.

Broader study findings: At 0.1-3.0 mg/kg, partial responders had clonal expansion among the lowest observed.

Autoimmune disease history or systemic immunosuppression disqualified patients. Blood got drawn at baseline, again on cycle 4 day 1, and then on cycle 7 day 1. TCRdb keeps only in-frame clones here, not all; method: immunoSEQ multiplex PCR. The table includes about 78,000 clones, approximately 80% detected once. The TCR sequence derives from an adult with an advanced solid tumor such as melanoma, head and neck, liver or kidney cancer. V and J are TRBV18 and TRBJ2-7; no clear D. The source material was CD4+ or CD8+ T cells sorted from blood, sampled in a trial of the OX40 agonist ivuxolimab. CDR3 coding DNA: TGTGCCAGCAACCCCAATTTGGGATACGAGCAGTACTTC. It specifies CASNPNLGYEQYF.